This record looks at one TCR beta chain sequence and its context. Its antigen target is currently unknown. The record has no base qualities; no much larger clone is one base away. Via the germline V gene (reference sequence), CDR1 is SEHNR and CDR2 FQNEAQ. Trimming at the junction amounts to 1 base on V and 1 base on J, and the germline ends lie 8 bases apart. The CDR3 goes from the cysteine to the phenylalanine over 15 residues. Just the 45-base CDR3 DNA is kept, in frame starting at base 1. The cohort consisted of 666 healthy bone marrow donors. At the time of sampling, all cohort members were nominally healthy, though unrecorded immune exposures were likely present. The donor tested CMV seronegative, placing the donor among the 352 seronegative members of the cohort. Each donor provided a peripheral blood sample, and peripheral blood mononuclear cells were used for TCR beta sequencing. Genomic DNA was extracted from the blood cell samples with the Qiagen DNeasy Blood Extraction Kit.

Receptor amplification or capture employed the immunoSEQ multiplex PCR assay. A mixture of 60 forward primers for TCR Vbeta segments and 13 reverse primers for TCR Jbeta segments was used in the multiplex PCR. The CDR3 region of rearranged TCR beta genes was amplified from genomic DNA with a multiplex PCR assay. On the Illumina HiSeq System, the amplified TCR beta libraries were sequenced as 87-base-pair reads. Regarding the original processing steps: In a later analysis, 80 million or so unique TCR beta chains were counted across the 650 to 700 repertoires, and approximately 11 million of these chains were shared by at least two donors. A nearest-neighbor algorithm error-corrected the raw reads and collapsed the reads into unique sequences, merging closely related sequences to remove PCR and sequencing errors. CDR3 sequences were aligned to IMGT reference sequences to assign V, D and J gene segments. Each retained sequence needed at least a six-nucleotide match to both a V gene segment and a J gene segment. A rearrangement was called productive if the CDR3 had no stop codons and remained in frame with V and J, and every other rearrangement was called non-productive. CDR3 was defined according to IMGT convention as the region running from the second conserved V-encoded cysteine to the conserved J-encoded phenylalanine. Sequences without an unambiguous match to a single V gene segment were excluded from the earlier analysis of 450 to 650 of the donors. In an earlier analysis of some 590 of the donors, V segments were called functional above 56.7% productive rearrangements and were called segregating when the between-donor standard deviation exceeded 5%. A statistical classification framework was developed to diagnose cytomegalovirus status using the catalog of TCR beta chain sequences. In a later analysis, V and J genes were assigned by comparing TCR nucleotide sequences against IMGT/GENE-DB human TR gene sequences. In a later analysis, CDR3 sequences and most-parsimonious VDJ recombination scenarios were assigned using the TCRdist pipeline. In a later analysis, every TCR beta chain was defined by the combination of its CDR3 amino acid sequence and its V-gene family, and reads without a unique V-gene family were dropped. In a later analysis, some 600 highly shared, low-generation-probability nucleotide sequences were removed to address suspected cross-contamination and a sequencing artifact. A later analysis calculated a clonal expansion index for each public chain from normalized within-repertoire ranks of inferred template counts. In a later analysis, generation probabilities were computed using a VDJ recombination model fitted to out-of-frame rearrangements, and the results were checked against IGoR. In a later analysis, hypergeometric tests were used to score TCR-TCR, TCR-HLA and TCR-CMV co-occurrence, with a repertoire-size bias correction applied to TCR pairs. In a later analysis, false discovery rates were estimated by permuting HLA or CMV assignments 20 times. In a later analysis, co-occurring TCRs were grouped with DBSCAN, and TCRdist sequence similarity was added when clustering was performed within HLA-allele-positive subsets. For co-occurrence clustering, repertoires with fewer than 30,000 or more than 120,000 public chains were excluded, along with five repertoires with anomalous nucleotide sharing. TCRdb re-hosts the immuneACCESS table, in-frame sequences only. Its copies lack some clones; in the studies checked, an unresolved V gene accounts for under half of them, and the cause for the rest is not known. For V, J and clone size, that table is used; D and trimming come from the DNA. The sample has about 180,000 clones on record, 82% of them singletons. About 1.5% of the sample comes from the top ten.

The sample originates from a study of cytomegalovirus exposure and HLA in healthy donors (dated by TCRdb to about 2017). Study-level background: An earlier analysis of approximately 640 of the donors reported 250 to 300 Gb of sequence data and about 100 million unique TCR beta sequences from 150 million to 200 million T cells. A few DR-DQ haplotypes were handled as single units for association and clustering because linkage in the cohort was strong. The study profiled the T cell repertoires of 666 subjects by immunosequencing and related them to cytomegalovirus serostatus. Typing coverage varied by locus: roughly 629-640 donors for A, B, C, DRB1 and DQB1; approximately 500 for DQA1; approximately 610 for DPA1; approximately 490 for DPB1. To decide whether each TCR beta V gene segment behaved as functional or pseudogenic, an earlier analysis of some 580 of the donors relied on high-throughput TCR beta sequencing. Across 398 genotyped donors of the cohort, an average of about 240,000 unique TCR beta nucleotide sequences per donor were sequenced, and about a sixth of those sequences were non-productive. A later analysis re-analyzed previously published TCR beta repertoires from 666 donors and added high-resolution HLA genotyping to study TCR occurrence patterns. Both class I and class II loci were covered by HLA typing, at four-digit resolution. All discovery cohort repertoires had been generated on a single sequencing platform. Donor age, sex, ethnicity and CMV serostatus were collected together with the repertoire data. The study combined high-throughput TCR immunosequencing, statistical association of individual TCRs with disease status, and machine learning to predict cytomegalovirus infection status. In addition to the first cohort of several hundred subjects, a separate validation cohort of 120 different subjects was used. In the later analysis, no new phenotypic data were used to find candidate immune exposures; instead, reliance was placed on TCR beta sequences and their occurrence across donors. Around 320 gigabases of sequencing data and 70 million to 85 million unique TCR sequences were included in an early release covering about 700 HLA-typed donors. The aim of the study was to test whether cataloging public T cell receptors could identify signatures of past pathogen exposure. Of the 350 to 400 genotyped donors, over 65% fell in the genetic ancestry cluster associated with self-reported Caucasian donors. In a later genetic analysis, genome-wide SNP genotypes for 398 of the 666 donors were used, and that subset was treated as a discovery cohort. The paper as a whole reports these results and caveats: The cohort was sequenced for TCR beta chains only, and without alpha or paired-chain data the features that could be detected were limited. The only immune exposure information available for the cohort was CMV serostatus. The classifier was reported to diagnose cytomegalovirus status with high specificity and sensitivity in both the original cohort and the validation cohort. In an earlier analysis of fewer than 700 of the donors, most TCR beta V segments appeared in productive rearrangements about 90% or about 30% of the time, broadly matching IMGT annotations. Most CMV-associated TCR beta chains appeared to be HLA-restricted in a later analysis, and the HLA associations seemed to be driven largely by CMV exposure. The 87-base-pair reads could not distinguish some IMGT-functional V segments, including TRBV6-2 and TRBV6-3, so those segments were excluded. Sequencing depth was assumed to be roughly uniform across donors in the presence/absence analyses, though that assumption may not hold. In a later genetic analysis, fewer N-insertions in productive TCRs were reported among donors in an Asian-associated ancestry cluster than the roughly 670-donor mean. Because some donors lacked HLA typing at each locus, the association tests relied only on the typed subset. V-gene and J-gene trimming of TCR beta chains was associated with a missense DCLRE1C variant in a later genetic analysis, and the association was replicated in an independent cohort. Compared with equally common non-associated chains, HLA-associated TCR beta chains in a later analysis were more clonally expanded and had lower generation probabilities. The sequencing pipeline was judged likely to have produced a cluster of highly shared sequence variants as a technical artifact. A later analysis reported that several top co-occurrence clusters appeared linked to parvovirus B19, influenza, CMV and Epstein-Barr virus. According to the authors, the approach could potentially be generalized to other disease states and immunological phenotypes. A few of the identified cytomegalovirus-associated TCR beta chains were confirmed in vitro to be specific for cytomegalovirus antigens. A further reported finding was that TCR beta sequences accurately predicted the HLA-A and HLA-B alleles for most subjects in the first cohort. Because counts were too low, about 15 rarely observed V segments, including chromosome 9 orphons, were left out of the earlier analysis of 587 of the donors. The study listed 150 to 200 TCR beta chains as associated with cytomegalovirus. Assigning TCR associations to individual alleles was difficult when HLA alleles, especially DR and DQ, strongly co-occurred. In a later analysis, TCR association rates were found to vary across HLA loci, with the most associated TCRs seen for DRB1 alleles and the fewest for HLA-C alleles. While some public TCRs were present in many individuals, most TCR sequences turned up only very rarely across donors. Linkage disequilibrium might explain the correlated functional status among segregating V segments, but an unknown experimental factor could not be excluded. At a false discovery rate of 0.05, a later analysis linked approximately 18,000 TCR beta sequences to specific HLA alleles.

The sample consisted of PBMCs. The receptor was derived from a man aged 35 to 55 in good health and CMV-seronegative. The chain couples TRBV7-9 to TRBJ2-1; matching of 5 bases hints at TRBD2 as the D gene. The sequenced DNA: TGTGCCAGCAGCTTAGTGGCGGGTTCCTACAATGAGCAGTTCTTC. Translated, it reads CASSLVAGSYNEQFF.